The sequence of this T cell receptor (beta chain) was determined in a study of Ad26.COV2.S vaccination and SARS-CoV-2 variants. Study background: Each vaccinee took Ad26.COV2.S intramuscularly, once or twice 56 days apart.

Findings and limits, study-wide: The TCR-based breadth and depth measures might underestimate overall T cell responses. Placebo recipients trailed vaccine recipients in spike-specific TCR breadth.

The V gene lost 7 bases and the J gene lost 3 bases, with 1 base spanning the gap. CDR1 SNHLY and CDR2 FYNNEI come from the germline V gene. The CDR3 has 10 amino acids. TCRdb's table, derived via immunoSEQ multiplex PCR, lists solely in-frame clones and lacks some. The profile shows about 350,000 clones, 70% to 90% of them singletons. Regarding this clone: The antigen is not known.

Treatment noted: around 19 received Ad26.COV2.S at low or high dose, single or two shots; roughly five received placebo; per-sample allocation not given. All samples were drawn on day 63, counting from the first vaccine or placebo injection. The sequence was collected from a person between 18 and 65 years old who received the Ad26.COV2.S COVID-19 vaccine or a placebo. Source: peripheral blood, taken in a trial of Ad26.COV2.S vaccine versus placebo. This chain joins TRBV2 and TRBJ1-5; D unclear. The CDR3 sequence: CASNNQPQHF. The CDR3 DNA follows: TGTGCCAGCAACAATCAGCCCCAGCATTTT.